Here is one T cell receptor (beta chain) with its context. Its specificity is not known. CDR3 length: 14 amino acids. J gave up 6 bases and V 3 bases, and 3 bases lay outside the gene matches. The V gene's germline CDR1 is MDHEN and CDR2 SYDVKM. This record belongs to a study of CD8 T cells in ankylosing spondylitis. Whole-study results and caveats: In ankylosing spondylitis blood, a motif of about 8 highly homologous TCR beta variants appeared characteristic.

TCRdb re-called the 5' RACE reads through MiXCR, storing one row per CDR3 protein. The sample records about 390,000 distinct CDR3 sequences, about 22% being singletons. This TCR was sampled from a male donor with ankylosing spondylitis. The chain employs TRBV28 and TRBJ2-1, with 9 bases aligning to TRBD1. The sequencing input was blood, either unsorted or a sorted T cell fraction (not recorded which). The CDR3 sequence: CASSLGTGINEQFF. DNA for the CDR3: TGTGCCAGCAGTTTGGGGACAGGGATCAATGAGCAGTTCTTC. Filled out from reference TRBV28 and TRBJ2-1, the complete variable domain reads DVKVTQSSRYLVKRTGEKVFLECVQDMDHENMFWYRQDPGLGLRLIYFSYDVKMKEKGDIPEGYSVSREKKERFSLILESASTNQTSMYLCASSLGTGINEQFFGPGTRLTVL.